The 5 T cell receptor beta chains listed next were all sequenced from one sample in a study of neoadjuvant anti-PD-1 for oral cavity cancer. Clones were read by immunoSEQ multiplex PCR, and TCRdb kept only the in-frame ones, dropping some. Of about 62,000 clones in the sample, 65% to 85% were seen once. The source was PBMCs, collected before nivolumab (anti-PD-1) treatment. The receptors were sampled from a person between 40 and 85 years old with oral cavity squamous cell carcinoma.

The gene calls are TRBV7-3 and TRBJ1-5; D is undetermined. The V gene lost 3 bases and the J gene lost 0 bases, with 9 bases spanning the gap. Germline assignment: CDR1 SGHTA and CDR2 FQGTGA. This CDR3 spans 15 amino acids. For the CDR3, the DNA is TGTGCCAGCAGCTTCGGACCTTATAGCAATCAGCCCCAGCATTTT. The encoded protein is CASSFGPYSNQPQHF.

The J gene is TRBJ1-6, the V gene TRBV6-1; D may be TRBD1 (6 bases). Germline lookup yields CDR1 MNHNS and CDR2 SASEGT. Trimming took off 3 bases at V and 10 bases at J, with 10 bases between the two ends. The CDR3 sequence is 13 residues long. The CDR3 coding sequence is TGTGCCAGCAGTGATCAGGGGAGATCACCCCTCCACTTT. It specifies CASSDQGRSPLHF.

The chain has TRBV5-8 and TRBJ2-7; TRBD2 matches at 9 bases. Trimming cost V 7 bases and J 5 bases; bases outside gene matches: 16. The germline CDR1 and CDR2 sequences are SGHTS and YDEGEE. The CDR3 sequence is 16 residues long. As DNA, the CDR3 is TGTGCCAGCGGTCTAGGTAGCGGGAGTCACTCGGACGAGCAGTACTTC. Its translation: CASGLGSGSHSDEQYF.

The sample holds a few counts of this clone. At one of its ends the junction is not consistent with the germline gene, which may arise from a read error. CDR3 amino acids: CASREATGELFF. The CDR3 bases are TGTGCCAGCAGGGAAGCGACCGGGGAGCTGTTTTTT. The V gene is TRBV6-1, the J gene TRBJ2-2; D is unresolved. This CDR3 region has 12 residues. Germline lookup yields CDR1 MNHNS and CDR2 SASEGT.

The rearrangement joins TRBV27 to TRBJ2-5, with 8 bases lining up with TRBD1. The germline CDR1 and CDR2 sequences are MNHEY and SMNVEV (reference sequence). The CDR3 has 13 residues. V was clipped by 8 bases and J by 3 bases; unmatched bases: 5. The CDR3, as DNA: TGTGCCAGCTCTAGGACAGGGAAAGAGACCCAGTACTTC. Protein product: CASSRTGKETQYF.